These T cell receptor beta chains were read from a single sample in a study of blood T cell repertoires in COVID-19. This table comes from immunoSEQ multiplex PCR, and its TCRdb copy is limited to in-frame clones, with some not included. The sample lists hundreds of thousands of clones, around 86% occurring once. The source material was peripheral blood. Receptor source: a woman aged 45-60 years with COVID-19, enrolled during active disease. The CDR3 runs from the conserved cysteine through the conserved F or W. D genes are given only for firm matches. Expanded clones get a size class; other rows say once, few or many, or leave the size out.

clone_size | d_call | j_call | v_call | cdr3_nt | cdr3_aa
. | . | TRBJ1-1 | TRBV11-1 | TGTGCCACCCGGACAGATATGAACACTGAAGCTTTCTTT | CATRTDMNTEAFF
once | . | TRBJ1-6 | TRBV25-1 | TGTGCCAGCAGTCCTTCCCTTAAAGTGAGCTCCTATAATTCACCCCTCCACTTT | CASSPSLKVSSYNSPLHF
. | TRBD1 | TRBJ1-1 | TRBV7-3 | TGTGCCAGCAGTGACAGGGTCGCTACTGAAGCTTTCTTT | CASSDRVATEAFF
. | . | TRBJ2-4 | TRBV5-4 | TGTGCCAGCAGCTTGGCGCCTAGCCCAAACATTCAGTACTTC | CASSLAPSPNIQYF
. | TRBD2 | TRBJ2-3 | TRBV24-1 | TGTGCCACCGCCGGGACTAGCGGCTACTTGGGCACAGATACGCAGTATTTT | CATAGTSGYLGTDTQYF
. | . | TRBJ1-1 | TRBV28 | TGTGCCAGCATGGAGGGGCGGACCACTGAAGCTTTCTTT | CASMEGRTTEAFF
. | TRBD2 | TRBJ2-1 | TRBV15 | TGTGCCACCAGCCCCGGGGGCGGGAGGGTCTTTCTTGAGCAGTTCTTC | CATSPGGGRVFLEQFF
few | . | TRBJ2-7 | TRBV19 | TGTGCCAGTAGTATCCAGGGGTCCTACGAGCAGTACTTC | CASSIQGSYEQYF
few | . | TRBJ2-2 | TRBV24-1 | TGTGCCACCAGTGAGGTCTCGGCAGGGTACAACCTTTTGAACACCGGGGAGCTGTTTTTT | CATSEVSAGYNLLNTGELFF
. | TRBD2 | TRBJ2-1 | TRBV19 | TGTGCCAGTAGTTTAAGGACTAGCAGCGCCTACAATGAGCAGTTCTTC | CASSLRTSSAYNEQFF
few | TRBD1 | TRBJ2-7 | TRBV6-5 | TGTGCCAGCAGTTCGGGACAGGCGGGGGAGCAGTACTTC | CASSSGQAGEQYF
once | TRBD2 | TRBJ2-1 | TRBV5-1 | TGCGCCAGCAGTCCGGGACTAGCGGTCAATGAGCAGTTCTTC | CASSPGLAVNEQFF
. | . | TRBJ1-1 | TRBV7-2 | TGTGCCAGCAGCTTAAGGGGGGGTACTGAAGCTTTCTTT | CASSLRGGTEAFF
. | . | TRBJ1-5 | TRBV10-3 | TGTGCCATCAGTCAGGGATCGAGTCAGCCCCAGCATTTT | CAISQGSSQPQHF
. | . | TRBJ2-1 | TRBV11-2 | TGTGCCAGCAGCTTACAGGGATTTAGACACAATGAGCAGTTCTTC | CASSLQGFRHNEQFF
. | TRBD1 | TRBJ1-1 | TRBV7-2 | TGTGCCAGCAGACAGGGGCCCACTGAAGCTTTCTTT | CASRQGPTEAFF
. | . | TRBJ2-1 | TRBV3-1/TRBV3-2 | TGTGCCAGCAGCCATACGGGTGGGAGTACCGGCCCCAATGAGCAGTTCTTC | CASSHTGGSTGPNEQFF
. | TRBD1 | TRBJ1-2 | TRBV27 | TGTGCCAGCAGTTTTATATCGGTGGACAGGGTCGGACCGACGGGCTACACCTTC | CASSFISVDRVGPTGYTF
. | TRBD1 | TRBJ1-4 | TRBV6-5 | TGTGCCAGCAGTTCAGGGGGATATGATGAAAAACTGTTTTTT | CASSSGGYDEKLFF
. | . | TRBJ2-7 | TRBV5-1 | TGCGCCAGCAGCTATCTAACTACGAGCTCCTACGAGCAGTACTTC | CASSYLTTSSYEQYF
. | . | TRBJ2-3 | TRBV27 | TGTGCCAGCAGTTTATCACGGGTGGGGCTGGATACGCAGTATTTT | CASSLSRVGLDTQYF
. | . | TRBJ2-7 | TRBV4-1 | TGCGCCAGCAGCAGCGGGTACTCCTACGAGCAGTACTTC | CASSSGYSYEQYF
. | . | TRBJ2-1 | TRBV19 | TGTGCCAGTAGTACCACTCCCGGACTCCTCGGCGATGAGCAGTTCTTC | CASSTTPGLLGDEQFF
many | TRBD1 | TRBJ2-7 | TRBV5-1 | TGCGCCAGCAGCTTGGTGACAGGGTACGAGCAGTACTTC | CASSLVTGYEQYF
. | . | TRBJ2-3 | TRBV15 | TGTGCCACCACCAATGGGGTAGCGGCCACAGATACGCAGTATTTT | CATTNGVAATDTQYF
few | . | TRBJ2-2 | TRBV11-2 | TGTGCCAGCAGCTGGGGAGGATTGAACACCGGGGAGCTGTTTTTT | CASSWGGLNTGELFF
few | . | TRBJ1-1 | TRBV10-3 | TGTGCCATCTGGGGGCTGGGGATGAACACTGAAGCTTTCTTT | CAIWGLGMNTEAFF
. | . | TRBJ1-6 | TRBV25-1 | TGTGCCAGCAGTGAATCCCGGGCGGGGGGTAATTCACCCCTCCACTTT | CASSESRAGGNSPLHF
. | . | TRBJ2-7 | TRBV24-1 | TGTGCCACCAGTGAATCCGGGACTTCCTACGAGCAGTACTTC | CATSESGTSYEQYF
. | TRBD1 | TRBJ1-1 | TRBV6-5 | TGTGCCAGCATCCTAGACAGGGGGGCGAGCACTGAAGCTTTCTTT | CASILDRGASTEAFF
once | TRBD2 | TRBJ2-2 | TRBV30 | TGTGCCTGGAGTGTATTTTGGACTAGCGGGAGTTTCACCGGGGAGCTGTTTTTT | CAWSVFWTSGSFTGELFF
. | . | TRBJ1-4 | TRBV6-5 | TGTGCCAGCTCCGACGGAGATAATGAAAAACTGTTTTTT | CASSDGDNEKLFF
. | . | TRBJ2-1 | TRBV24-1 | TGTGCCACGGCACAAGCCCTTTTCGGGAGGCAGTTCTTC | CATAQALFGRQFF
. | TRBD1 | TRBJ1-2 | TRBV18 | TGTGCCAGCTCACCAGGGCTTTTTTCGGGACAGGGCAACTATGGCTACACCTTC | CASSPGLFSGQGNYGYTF
. | TRBD1 | TRBJ2-7 | TRBV6-5 | TGTGCCAGCAGTTACTCGGGGACAGGGGAAGGAGAGCAGTACTTC | CASSYSGTGEGEQYF
once | . | TRBJ2-2 | TRBV19 | TGTGCCAGTACCCCCCAGGGGAGGGGGGTAACCGGGGAGCTGTTTTTT | CASTPQGRGVTGELFF
once | TRBD1 | TRBJ2-5 | TRBV14 | TGTGCCAGCAGCCAAGATTGGGGGACAGGGGAGACCCAGTACTTC | CASSQDWGTGETQYF
. | . | TRBJ2-7 | TRBV11-2 | TGTGCCAGCAGCCTCAGACTAGAGGGCTACGAGCAGTACTTC | CASSLRLEGYEQYF
. | TRBD1 | TRBJ1-5 | TRBV7-2 | TGTGCCAGCAGCCCAGGGACAGGGTTTGGCAATCAGCCCCAGCATTTT | CASSPGTGFGNQPQHF
. | . | TRBJ2-7 | TRBV4-2 | TGTGCCAGCAGCCATCACCAAAGAAGCACTGTGGTCGAGCAGTACTTC | CASSHHQRSTVVEQYF
. | . | TRBJ1-1 | TRBV19 | TGTGCCAGTAGGGCACGGACAGACAACACTGAAGCTTTCTTT | CASRARTDNTEAFF
. | . | TRBJ2-7 | TRBV5-1 | TGCGCCAGCAGCTTGGTTCCAGGGAAGGTTTACGAGCAGTACTTC | CASSLVPGKVYEQYF
. | TRBD1 | TRBJ2-7 | TRBV19 | TGTGCCACGAGCTACCAGGGGGAGCACGAGCAGTACTTC | CATSYQGEHEQYF
. | . | TRBJ2-5 | TRBV5-1 | TGCGCCAGCAGCTTACAGGGTGGTCTAGAGACCCAGTACTTC | CASSLQGGLETQYF
. | . | TRBJ1-2 | TRBV9 | TGTGCCAGCAACTCGCACGTTGGGGGCGCGGGTGGCTACACCTTC | CASNSHVGGAGGYTF
once | . | TRBJ1-6 | TRBV5-1 | TGCGCCAGCAGCTTGGACGAACAGGGCGTAATGAGCTCCTATAATTCACCCCTCCACTTT | CASSLDEQGVMSSYNSPLHF
. | . | TRBJ2-1 | TRBV19 | TGTGCCAGTAGCCCCGGCGGGGGCCTAAGACTACACTACAATGAGCAGTTCTTC | CASSPGGGLRLHYNEQFF
once | . | TRBJ2-5 | TRBV21-1 | TGTGCCAGCAGCAAAGGGTCCAGGGATCCTGGTGGCGGGAGAGAGACCCAGTACTTC | CASSKGSRDPGGGRETQYF
. | . | TRBJ2-1 | TRBV29-1 | TGCAGCGTTGAATCTGGCAGGGAAAGCAATGAGCAGTTCTTC | CSVESGRESNEQFF
once | . | TRBJ1-3 | TRBV18 | TGTGCCAGCTCACAGGACACCTTTGGAAACACCATATATTTT | CASSQDTFGNTIYF
few | TRBD2 | TRBJ2-3 | TRBV3-1/TRBV3-2 | TGTGCCAGCAGCCTAACCAGGACTAGCGGGAGGGCCTGGACAGATACGCAGTATTTT | CASSLTRTSGRAWTDTQYF